Listed below are T cell receptor beta chains from one sample, sequenced in a study of cytomegalovirus exposure and HLA in healthy donors. The assay was immunoSEQ multiplex PCR, and TCRdb's table has in-frame clones only and misses some. The repertoire holds about 180,000 clones, with about 86% as singletons. Sample: PBMCs. Receptor source: a woman aged 25-40 years in good health and CMV-seronegative. Both conserved end residues are part of each CDR3. Fields, in order: CDR3 length, V gene, D gene, J gene, clone size, CDR3 DNA, CDR3 protein. The D gene is left open where the match is weak. The size entry is marked missing in some rows and otherwise reads once, few, many or a size class.

14	TRBV6-4	-	TRBJ2-2	-	TGTGCCAGCAGTGTACTAGTGGGCACCGGGGAGCTGTTTTTT	CASSVLVGTGELFF
15	TRBV18	TRBD1	TRBJ1-1	-	TGTGCCAGCTCACCGACGGATACTGGGACAGGGAAAGCTTTCTTT	CASSPTDTGTGKAFF
13	TRBV28	-	TRBJ1-1	-	TGTGCCACCCTTAAAACGGGGAACACTGAAGCTTTCTTT	CATLKTGNTEAFF
15	TRBV28	-	TRBJ1-3	-	TGTGCCAGCAACCCGGGTGGGTGGGCTGGAAACACCATATATTTT	CASNPGGWAGNTIYF
14	TRBV28	TRBD1	TRBJ2-7	-	TGTGCCAGCACCCTGACAGGGGTGGACTACGAGCAGTACTTC	CASTLTGVDYEQYF
15	TRBV6-6	TRBD1	TRBJ2-7	-	TGTGCCAGCAGATTCGAGACAGGGGTTGGCTACGAGCAGTACTTC	CASRFETGVGYEQYF
15	TRBV19	-	TRBJ1-3	-	TGTGCCAGTAGAAGCGGGCCATCCTCTATAAACACCATATATTTT	CASRSGPSSINTIYF
15	TRBV10-3	TRBD1	TRBJ1-2	few	TGTGCCATCAGTGAGTCTGGGACAGGGCGTGATGGCTACACCTTC	CAISESGTGRDGYTF
14	TRBV2	-	TRBJ1-2	-	TGTGCCAGCAGTGAAATTGCGGATAACTATGGCTACACCTTC	CASSEIADNYGYTF
16	TRBV28	TRBD1	TRBJ2-1	-	TGTGCCAGCAGTTTAGAGGGGACAGGAAAATACAATGAGCAGTTCTTC	CASSLEGTGKYNEQFF
14	TRBV11-3	TRBD1	TRBJ2-2	-	TGTGCCAGCAGCTCACAGGGGGCTGCCGGGGAGCTGTTTTTT	CASSSQGAAGELFF
15	TRBV7-6	-	TRBJ1-5	-	TGTGCCAGCAGCCCGAGTCCCGAGCTAGGACAGCCCCAGCATTTT	CASSPSPELGQPQHF
15	TRBV9	TRBD2	TRBJ2-3	-	TGTGCCAGCAGCGTACGACCGGGGGGGCCGGATACGCAGTATTTT	CASSVRPGGPDTQYF
16	TRBV6-1	TRBD1	TRBJ2-3	few	TGTGCCAGCAGTGAAGGCTCAGGGGGCTGGGAAGATACGCAGTATTTT	CASSEGSGGWEDTQYF
14	TRBV9	TRBD1	TRBJ2-7	-	TGTGCCAGCAGCGTAGGCCAGGGGGCCTACGAGCAGTACTTC	CASSVGQGAYEQYF
14	TRBV4-3	TRBD1	TRBJ1-4	-	TGCGCCAGCAGCCCGAGACAGGGTAATGAAAAACTGTTTTTT	CASSPRQGNEKLFF
17	TRBV7-8	-	TRBJ2-2	-	TGTGCCAGCAGCTTTGCTAGCACAATGTTGACTACCGGGGAGCTGTTTTTT	CASSFASTMLTTGELFF
16	TRBV28	TRBD1	TRBJ1-5	-	TGTGCCAGCAGTAGACGACAGGGCTCGAGCAATCAGCCCCAGCATTTT	CASSRRQGSSNQPQHF
15	TRBV7-8	-	TRBJ1-1	-	TGTGCCAGCAGTTGGATTCGGGTTATGGGCACTGAAGCTTTCTTT	CASSWIRVMGTEAFF
16	TRBV7-2	-	TRBJ2-3	-	TGTGCCAGCAGCTTAGCTGGGTCTAGCCCCACAGATACGCAGTATTTT	CASSLAGSSPTDTQYF
15	TRBV5-6	-	TRBJ1-6	few	TGTGCCAGCAGCTCGGTGAGCTCCTATAATTCACCCCTCCACTTT	CASSSVSSYNSPLHF
15	TRBV11-2	-	TRBJ2-7	-	TGTGCCAGCAGCTTACTCCCAGGGGAAGGTTACGAGCAGTACTTC	CASSLLPGEGYEQYF
15	TRBV4-2	TRBD2	TRBJ2-1	-	TGTGCCAGCAGCTACGGGGGGAGCTCCTACAATGAGCAGTTCTTC	CASSYGGSSYNEQFF
15	TRBV6-5	-	TRBJ2-2	-	TGTGCCAGCAGTCCCAACCCTTCAGACACCGGGGAGCTGTTTTTT	CASSPNPSDTGELFF
17	TRBV9	TRBD1	TRBJ1-2	-	TGTGCCAGCAGCGTTTCTCTGACAGGGCAGCTTGGGAATGGCTACACCTTC	CASSVSLTGQLGNGYTF
14	TRBV7-7	-	TRBJ2-3	-	TGTGCTAGCAGCCCCGGGCAGGGGGGAGGTACGCAGTATTTT	CASSPGQGGGTQYF
15	TRBV2	TRBD1	TRBJ2-5	-	TGTGCCAGCAGTGAATGGACAGGCAAACAAGAGACCCAGTACTTC	CASSEWTGKQETQYF
14	TRBV27	-	TRBJ1-3	-	TGTGCCAGCAGTTTTAGGGGTTCTGGAAACACCATATATTTT	CASSFRGSGNTIYF
12	TRBV6-1	-	TRBJ1-2	-	TGCGCCACCAGGGGCAGGGTGTATGGCTACACCTTC	CATRGRVYGYTF
14	TRBV9	TRBD1	TRBJ1-3	-	TGTGCCAGCACCGGGACAGGGTCTGGAAACACCATATATTTT	CASTGTGSGNTIYF
13	TRBV19	TRBD1	TRBJ2-5	once	TGTGCCAGTAGTTACTTCGGACAGGCAGAGCAGTACTTC	CASSYFGQAEQYF
12	TRBV19	-	TRBJ2-7	-	TGTGCCAGTAGTACGCGGGGCGGGGAGCAGTACTTC	CASSTRGGEQYF
14	TRBV7-2	-	TRBJ1-5	-	TGTGCCAGCAGCTTTGACAGAGACAATCAGCCCCAGCATTTT	CASSFDRDNQPQHF
15	TRBV2	TRBD1	TRBJ2-7	-	TGTGCCAGCAGCCCCACGGGACAGGTTCATGACGAGCAGTACTTC	CASSPTGQVHDEQYF
13	TRBV6-4	-	TRBJ2-4	-	TGTGCCAGCAGTGACAGGGCGGGAAACATTCAGTACTTC	CASSDRAGNIQYF
17	TRBV7-8	TRBD1	TRBJ2-3	-	TGTGCCAGCAGCCCGCGGCGGCGGACAGGGTCCACAGATACGCAGTATTTT	CASSPRRRTGSTDTQYF
17	TRBV28	TRBD2	TRBJ2-7	-	TGTGCCAGCAGTTTCGGGCGAACTAGCGGGAGGGCCGACGAGCAGTACTTC	CASSFGRTSGRADEQYF
14	TRBV7-2	TRBD1	TRBJ1-5	-	TGTGCCAGCAGCTTTGGTGGACAGGGAACGACCCAGCATTTT	CASSFGGQGTTQHF
15	TRBV9	-	TRBJ1-3	-	TGTGCCAGCAGCGTAGATCAGGGCTCTGGAAACACCATATATTTT	CASSVDQGSGNTIYF
13	TRBV15	-	TRBJ1-4	-	TGTGCCACCCGTGACCAGGAGGGCGAAAAACTGTTTTTT	CATRDQEGEKLFF
15	TRBV28	TRBD1	TRBJ2-6	once	TGTGCCAGCAGTGAAGACAGGGCTGGGGCCAACGTCCTGACTTTC	CASSEDRAGANVLTF
15	TRBV7-8	TRBD1	TRBJ2-1	few	TGTGCCAGCAGCTTAGGGGACAGGGGTCCCAATGAGCAGTTCTTC	CASSLGDRGPNEQFF
14	TRBV25-1	-	TRBJ1-2	-	TGTGCCAGCAGTGCGGGGAGGTTGGGGGTTGGCTACACCTTC	CASSAGRLGVGYTF
12	TRBV11-3	-	TRBJ2-2	few	TGTGCCAGCAGCCTCCCAGGCGGGGAGCTGTTTTTT	CASSLPGGELFF
13	TRBV28	-	TRBJ2-7	once	TGTGCCAGCAGTTGGAGAAGGCGGGACGAGCAGTACTTC	CASSWRRRDEQYF
14	TRBV9	-	TRBJ1-5	-	TGTGCCAGCAGCGTAGGAGGTCCCAATCAGCCCCAGCATTTT	CASSVGGPNQPQHF
15	TRBV11-2	TRBD1	TRBJ1-2	few	TGTGCCAGCAGCTTAGTTAACAGGGGTTTGAATGGCTACACCTTC	CASSLVNRGLNGYTF
16	TRBV5-1	-	TRBJ2-2	-	TGCGCCAGCAGCTTGGAAGTCAGGGCGTACACCGGGGAGCTGTTTTTT	CASSLEVRAYTGELFF
15	TRBV11-2	-	TRBJ1-3	-	TGTGCCAGCAGCTTAGACAGGGGCATCGGAAACACCATATATTTT	CASSLDRGIGNTIYF
16	TRBV27	TRBD2	TRBJ2-7	-	TGTGCCAGCAGTTTAAAGCCAGTGGGGGGGGGCTACGAGCAGTACTTC	CASSLKPVGGGYEQYF
14	TRBV6-6	TRBD1	TRBJ2-7	-	TGTGCCAGCACTAGGGGGGACAGGGAGGCGGGACAGTACTTC	CASTRGDREAGQYF
16	TRBV6-5	-	TRBJ1-4	-	TGTGCCAGCAGTTCTCATGAAGGGGCAACTAATGAAAAACTGTTTTTT	CASSSHEGATNEKLFF
13	TRBV29-1	TRBD2	TRBJ2-3	-	TGCAGCGTGACCCTCACTCGGGAGCGGGAGTTGTATTTT	CSVTLTRERELYF
15	TRBV5-1	TRBD1	TRBJ1-6	-	TGCGCCAGCAGCCAAGATGGGACAGATAATTCACCCCTCCACTTT	CASSQDGTDNSPLHF
16	TRBV4-2	TRBD1	TRBJ1-4	-	TGTGCCAGCAGCGGAATCTCCGGGACAGGGAATGAAAAACTGTTTTTT	CASSGISGTGNEKLFF
14	TRBV7-2	-	TRBJ2-7	-	TGTGCCAGCAGCTCGATGGGGGGGCGCGGAGAGCAGTACTTC	CASSSMGGRGEQYF
16	TRBV27	TRBD2	TRBJ2-1	-	TGTGCCAGCAGTCTCGGCGGGCGGGGGGGCTACAATGAGCAGTTCTTC	CASSLGGRGGYNEQFF
15	TRBV14	TRBD1	TRBJ2-1	-	TGTGCCAGCAGCCCCAGACAGGGGGGTAACAATGAGCAGTTCTTC	CASSPRQGGNNEQFF
13	TRBV7-2	TRBD1	TRBJ1-1	-	TGTGCCAGCAGCTTACGTCAGGGGGCCAAAGCTTTCTTT	CASSLRQGAKAFF